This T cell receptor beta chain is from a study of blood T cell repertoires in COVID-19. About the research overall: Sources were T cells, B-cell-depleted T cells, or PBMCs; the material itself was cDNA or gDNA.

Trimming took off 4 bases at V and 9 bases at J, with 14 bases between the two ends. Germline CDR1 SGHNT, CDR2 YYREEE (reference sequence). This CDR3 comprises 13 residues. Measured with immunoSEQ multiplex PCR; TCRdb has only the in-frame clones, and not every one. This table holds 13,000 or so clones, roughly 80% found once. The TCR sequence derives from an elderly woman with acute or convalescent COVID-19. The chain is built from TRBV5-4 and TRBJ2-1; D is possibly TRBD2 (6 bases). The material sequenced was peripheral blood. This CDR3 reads CASSPPTSREQFF. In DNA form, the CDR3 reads TGTGCCAGCAGCCCCCCGACTAGTCGTGAGCAGTTCTTC.